This T cell receptor beta chain came from a study of T cells in Graves' hyperthyroidism and ophthalmopathy. Clinical symptoms, serum thyroxine and TRAb, thyroid ultrasound and orbital computed tomography were used for the diagnoses. CDR1 and CDR2 (germline): MNHEY, SVGEGT. Trimming shortened V by 7 bases and J by 3 bases, and 19 bases separated the two germline ends. This CDR3 spans 15 amino acids. This clonotype was recorded many times. Its antigen is unknown. The study, taken as a whole, reports: With a median lead of approximately six months before onset, the model predicted ophthalmopathy.

Amplified TCR beta CDR3 regions derived from RNA transcripts. First-round RT-PCR of the TCR CDR3 relied on the HTBI primer set. A single record per CDR3 protein comes from TCRdb applying MiXCR to the multiplex PCR reads. The data contain 400,000 or so distinct CDR3 sequences, about 15% of them singletons. The chain couples TRBV6-2 or TRBV6-3 to TRBJ2-7; weak D call: TRBD2 (6 bases). The TCR sequence derives from a woman in her thirties with Graves' ophthalmopathy. Sequenced sample: blood. In DNA form, the CDR3 reads TGTGCCAGCATCTACCGGGAGCGGGTACTCTACGAGCAGTACTTC. Translating gives CASIYRERVLYEQYF.